This paragraph reports one T cell receptor beta chain. Its antigen is unidentified. This record comes from a study of post-analysis software for immune sequencing data. Unique molecular identifiers tagged the TCR beta cDNA libraries. TCRdb processed the PCR reads anew with MiXCR; each CDR3 protein has one entry. The table shows some 690,000 distinct CDR3 sequences, with roughly three fifths occurring only once. Notes on the study in general: There were roughly five TRBV segments more frequent in patients than controls, and TRBV5-6, TRBV5-1 and TRBV20-1 were among them.

This CDR3 region has 14 residues. Looked up from germline, CDR1 is SQVTM and CDR2 is ANQGSEA. With V trimmed by 1 base and J by 3 bases, 4 bases remained unmatched. The receptor's source is a girl aged 2 to 9 with multiple sclerosis. Sequencing was carried out using blood. The V gene is TRBV29-1, the J gene TRBJ1-2, with 8 positions matching TRBD1. The CDR3: CSVEGRGRDYGYTF. The CDR3, as DNA: TGCAGCGTTGAAGGCAGGGGGCGAGACTATGGCTACACCTTC. Filled out from reference TRBV29-1 and TRBJ1-2, the complete variable domain reads SAVISQKPSRDICQRGTSLTIQCQVDSQVTMMFWYRQQPGQSLTLIATANQGSEATYESGFVIDKFPISRPNLTFSTLTVSNMSPEDSSIYLCSVEGRGRDYGYTFGSGTRLTVV.